A selection of T cell receptor beta chains follows, all from one sample in a study of blood T cell repertoires in COVID-19. Data came from immunoSEQ multiplex PCR; TCRdb stores just in-frame clones and leaves some out. This repertoire shows 95,000 to 110,000 clones, over 60% found once; its top ten account for about 4.3%. Material: peripheral blood. The receptors originated from a man in his sixties or seventies with acute or convalescent COVID-19. Both conserved end residues are part of each CDR3. D genes are given only for firm matches.

cdr3_length,d_call,v_call,j_call,cdr3_aa,cdr3_nt
17,TRBD1,TRBV5-5,TRBJ1-3,CASSLEQGPFSGNTIYF,TGTGCCAGCAGCTTGGAACAGGGGCCTTTCTCTGGAAACACCATATATTTT
13,TRBD1,TRBV29-1,TRBJ2-7,CSVRAGTGDEQYF,TGCAGCGTTAGGGCCGGGACAGGGGACGAGCAGTACTTC
17,TRBD1,TRBV5-1,TRBJ1-5,CASSLGLPGQGIQPQHF,TGCGCCAGCAGCTTGGGTCTTCCGGGACAGGGAATTCAGCCCCAGCATTTT
13,TRBD1,TRBV6-6,TRBJ2-1,CASGTGTLHEQFF,TGTGCCAGCGGGACAGGGACCCTCCATGAGCAGTTCTTC
12,TRBD1,TRBV19,TRBJ2-7,CASSRQGGEQYF,TGTGCCAGTAGTCGACAGGGTGGTGAGCAGTACTTC
15,TRBD1,TRBV24-1,TRBJ2-1,CATSDLGDRGNEQFF,TGTGCCACCAGTGATTTGGGGGACAGAGGGAATGAGCAGTTCTTC
15,TRBD1,TRBV7-3,TRBJ2-4,CASSLRTGEKGIQYF,TGTGCCAGCAGCTTAAGAACAGGGGAAAAGGGCATTCAGTACTTC
14,TRBD1,TRBV5-4,TRBJ2-2,CASSRQGGAGELFF,TGTGCCAGCAGTAGACAGGGTGGGGCCGGGGAGCTGTTTTTT
14,TRBD1,TRBV11-2,TRBJ2-4,CASSLGQGANIQYF,TGTGCCAGCAGCCTGGGACAGGGGGCAAACATTCAGTACTTC
16,.,TRBV6-2/TRBV6-3,TRBJ2-6,CASSHDTGSGANVLTF,TGTGCCAGCAGTCACGATACAGGGTCTGGGGCCAACGTCCTGACTTTC
14,TRBD1,TRBV19,TRBJ2-7,CASSLDRGPYEQYF,TGTGCCAGTAGTCTTGACAGGGGCCCCTACGAGCAGTACTTC
13,.,TRBV5-4,TRBJ1-1,CASSHLQGTEAFF,TGTGCCAGCAGCCACCTACAGGGAACTGAAGCTTTCTTT
13,.,TRBV2,TRBJ1-2,CATRQDGDGGYTF,TGTGCCACCCGACAGGACGGAGACGGCGGCTACACCTTC
14,.,TRBV28,TRBJ2-3,CASSDSASTDTQYF,TGTGCCAGCAGTGACAGCGCAAGCACAGATACGCAGTATTTT
13,.,TRBV29-1,TRBJ1-3,CSVGWSGVNTIYF,TGCAGCGTTGGCTGGTCAGGGGTAAACACCATATATTTT
15,TRBD1,TRBV7-9,TRBJ2-3,CASSLVRGPLDTQYF,TGTGCCAGCAGCTTAGTAAGGGGGCCATTAGATACGCAGTATTTT
14,TRBD1,TRBV6-5,TRBJ1-2,CASSRDEGAGGYTF,TGTGCCAGCAGTAGAGACGAGGGGGCAGGGGGCTACACCTTC
12,.,TRBV5-1,TRBJ2-3,CASSTLEDTQYF,TGCGCCAGCAGCACCCTGGAGGATACGCAGTATTTT
15,TRBD2,TRBV12-5,TRBJ2-3,CASGISGGPTDTQYF,TGTGCTAGTGGGATTAGCGGGGGACCCACAGATACGCAGTATTTT
17,TRBD1,TRBV6-6,TRBJ1-6,CASSPRGGRGIDSPLHF,TGTGCCAGCAGTCCGCGAGGGGGCCGAGGGATAGATTCACCCCTCCACTTT
14,.,TRBV5-1,TRBJ1-2,CASSLDSSNYGYTF,TGCGCCAGCAGCTTGGATAGCTCGAACTATGGCTACACCTTC
14,.,TRBV12-5,TRBJ1-1,CPNRDTGIRTEAFF,TGTCCCAACAGGGACACAGGAATCAGGACTGAAGCTTTCTTT
14,.,TRBV5-6,TRBJ1-1,CASSFGAGVEGAFF,TGTGCCAGCAGCTTCGGCGCAGGGGTAGAAGGAGCTTTCTTT
16,TRBD1,TRBV7-8,TRBJ1-1,CASSPRLGGGNTEAFF,TGTGCCAGCAGCCCCAGGCTAGGGGGCGGGAACACTGAAGCTTTCTTT
14,TRBD1,TRBV5-1,TRBJ2-5,CASSRTGGEETQYF,TGCGCCAGCAGCAGGACAGGGGGTGAGGAGACCCAGTACTTC
13,.,TRBV6-2/TRBV6-3,TRBJ1-5,CASSRGGDQPQHF,TGTGCCAGCAGCAGGGGAGGAGATCAGCCCCAGCATTTT
12,.,TRBV5-1,TRBJ1-3,CASSLYPGTIYF,TGCGCCAGCAGCCTTTACCCAGGCACCATATATTTT
12,.,TRBV6-6,TRBJ2-1,CASRLGLNEQFF,TGTGCCAGCAGACTTGGACTAAATGAGCAGTTCTTC
14,TRBD1,TRBV18,TRBJ1-1,CASSRGQENTEAFF,TGTGCCAGCTCCCGCGGACAGGAGAACACTGAAGCTTTCTTT
15,TRBD1,TRBV6-5,TRBJ2-7,CASSTSTGGAYEQYF,TGTGCCAGCAGTACCTCGACAGGGGGCGCGTACGAGCAGTACTTC
17,TRBD1,TRBV7-9,TRBJ1-4,CASSLNGGTGINEKLFF,TGTGCCAGCAGCTTAAACGGGGGGACAGGGATTAATGAAAAACTGTTTTTT
19,TRBD2,TRBV2,TRBJ2-1,CASSDKGLAGVKTGNEQFF,TGTGCCAGCAGTGATAAGGGACTAGCGGGGGTTAAAACGGGGAATGAGCAGTTCTTC
13,.,TRBV19,TRBJ1-1,CASSLRGGTEAFF,TGTGCCAGTAGTTTAAGGGGGGGCACTGAAGCTTTCTTT